Presented here are 2 T cell receptor beta chains from one specimen sequenced in a study of PD-L1 blockade in urothelial cancer (TCRdb year 2017). The label giving this sample's time point can be read as: pretreatment peripheral blood. Library creation used the immunoSEQ multiplex PCR assay. The clones in this table, taken by TCRdb from immuneACCESS, are in-frame only. Not every clone is retained; where verified, under half of the shortfall comes from an unresolved V gene, and the cause of the rest is unknown. The sample profile shows roughly 95,000 clones; around nine tenths of them were found once. 2% to 2.5% of the sample rests with the top ten. The specimen comprised PBMCs, sampled around atezolizumab (anti-PD-L1) treatment. The receptors originated from a man aged 55 to 70 with urothelial cancer.

V is TRBV6-1 and J is TRBJ1-1; 10 bases are a match to TRBD1. The CDR3 has 14 amino acids. J gave up 7 bases and V 7 bases, and 9 bases lay outside the gene matches. The V gene's germline CDR1 is MNHNS and CDR2 SASEGT. Here the CDR3 reads CASILTRDRGEAFF. CDR3 DNA sequence: TGTGCCAGCATCCTCACCAGGGACAGGGGTGAAGCTTTCTTT.

The chain combines TRBV19 with TRBJ2-5, with TRBD1 matching 8 bases. Germline CDR1 LNHDA, CDR2 SQIVND (reference sequence). This CDR3 comprises 13 residues. V lost 5 bases and J lost 4; bases outside the gene matches: 3. This CDR3 is CASSFTGGETQYF. Here the CDR3 DNA reads TGTGCCAGTAGTTTTACAGGGGGAGAGACCCAGTACTTC. Together with reference TRBV19 and TRBJ2-5, the CDR3 gives the full variable domain: DGGITQSPKYLFRKEGQNVTLSCEQNLNHDAMYWYRQDPGQGLRLIYYSQIVNDFQKGDIAEGYSVSREKKESFPLTVTSAQKNPTAFYLCASSFTGGETQYFGPGTRLLVL.